This TCR beta chain was recorded in a study of blood T cell repertoires in COVID-19. Study context: Researchers got acute and convalescent COVID-19 samples from the United States, Italy and Spain. The cDNA or gDNA used as material had been derived from T cells, B-cell-depleted T cells, or PBMCs.

Authors' analysis steps: How many nucleated cells were present was estimated from reference gene primer amplification. Generated by immunoSEQ multiplex PCR, the TCRdb table keeps only in-frame clones and is missing some. The V and J calls and the clone size are those of that table, but D and trimming were determined from the DNA. Of around 100,000 clones in the sample, about 89% were seen once. CDR1 is MNHEY and CDR2 is SVGAGI in the germline V gene. The ends were cut back, 5 bases at V and 1 base at J, with 11 bases in the middle. CDR3 size: 14 residues. The sample consisted of peripheral blood. This sequence originates from a human donor with active COVID-19. The donor label of this sample is uncertain. The chain carries TRBV6-5 and TRBJ2-5; TRBD1 is a possible D gene (5 bases). The CDR3 DNA is TGTGCCAGCAGTCCTACAGGATCCCAAGAGACCCAGTACTTC. Encoded protein: CASSPTGSQETQYF.